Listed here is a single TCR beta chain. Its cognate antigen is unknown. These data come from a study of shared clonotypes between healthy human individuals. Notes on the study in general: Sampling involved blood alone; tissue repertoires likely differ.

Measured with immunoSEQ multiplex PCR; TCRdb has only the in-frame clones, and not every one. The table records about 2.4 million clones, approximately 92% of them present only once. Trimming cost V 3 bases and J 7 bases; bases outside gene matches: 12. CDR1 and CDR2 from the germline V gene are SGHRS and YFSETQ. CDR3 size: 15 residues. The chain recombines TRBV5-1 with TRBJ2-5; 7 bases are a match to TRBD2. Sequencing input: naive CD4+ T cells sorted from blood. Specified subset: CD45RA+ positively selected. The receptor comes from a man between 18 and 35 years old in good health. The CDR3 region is CASSSEGSSGGTQYF. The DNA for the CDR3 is TGCGCCAGCAGCTCGGAGGGCTCCTCGGGAGGGACCCAGTACTTC. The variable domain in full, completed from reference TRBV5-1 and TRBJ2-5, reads KAGVTQTPRYLIKTRGQQVTLSCSPISGHRSVSWYQQTPGQGLQFLFEYFSETQRNKGNFPGRFSGRQFSNSRSEMNVSTLELGDSALYLCASSSEGSSGGTQYFGPGTRLLVL.